These 2 T cell receptor beta chains share one sample of origin, sequenced in a study of blood T cell repertoires in COVID-19 (dated by TCRdb to 2019 to 2021). Libraries were prepared through the immunoSEQ multiplex PCR assay. TCRdb stores this immuneACCESS table with in-frame sequences only. Part of the clones is absent; in the studies checked, under half of the shortfall reflects unresolved V genes, and no reason is known for the rest. This sample lists 250,000 to 350,000 clones; about four fifths were detected once. The top ten hold over 1.3% of the sample. Sequenced input: peripheral blood. The receptors come from a human donor with COVID-19, enrolled during active disease. The donor label of this sample is uncertain.

This clone was seen at least ten times. The chain links TRBV19 to TRBJ1-5; a possible D gene is TRBD1 (5 bases). The CDR3 runs to 16 residues. V was cut by 3 bases and J by 1 base, with 13 bases left in between. Germline values: CDR1 LNHDA, CDR2 SQIVND (reference sequence). The CDR3 DNA reads as TGTGCCAGTAGTATTAGGGCAGGGTCGAGCAATCAGCCCCAGCATTTT. It is translated as CASSIRAGSSNQPQHF.

The chain carries TRBV21-1 and TRBJ1-5. TRBV21-1 is described as a pseudogene. The CDR3 totals 17 residues. CDR3 sequence (DNA): TGTGCCAGCAGCAAAGGGTGCGCGAGTAGCTGGAATCAGCCCCAGCATTTT. Its protein product is CASSKGCASSWNQPQHF.